Described below is a single TCR beta chain sequence and its context. As yet, its antigen is unknown. This sample was included in a study of cytomegalovirus exposure and HLA in healthy donors. Study-level information: A data release that came early held approximately 85 million unique TCRs from HLA-typed donors.

Both 60 Vbeta primers and 13 Jbeta primers went into the PCR. Libraries were prepared by immunoSEQ multiplex PCR; TCRdb keeps only in-frame clonotypes and omits some of them. The sample has some 200,000 clones; 82% are singletons. The germline V gene encodes CDR1 SNHLY and CDR2 FYNNEI. The CDR3 sequence is 12 residues long. The V and J ends lost 11 bases and 4 bases respectively, with 14 bases between them. Overall study results and limits: As was reported, the HLA-A and HLA-B alleles of most subjects were accurately predicted from TCR beta sequences. Within an earlier analysis, most TCR beta V segments proved productive either about 87% or about 30% of the time. Cytomegalovirus association was assigned to more than 150 TCR beta chains.

The V call is TRBV2, the J call TRBJ1-1, with D unresolved. The receptor was isolated from a boy between 2 and 10 years old in good health and CMV-seronegative. The sample taken for sequencing was PBMCs. CDR3 DNA: TGTGCCTACGGGTCGGGGAGCACTGAAGCTTTCTTT. Encoded protein: CAYGSGSTEAFF.